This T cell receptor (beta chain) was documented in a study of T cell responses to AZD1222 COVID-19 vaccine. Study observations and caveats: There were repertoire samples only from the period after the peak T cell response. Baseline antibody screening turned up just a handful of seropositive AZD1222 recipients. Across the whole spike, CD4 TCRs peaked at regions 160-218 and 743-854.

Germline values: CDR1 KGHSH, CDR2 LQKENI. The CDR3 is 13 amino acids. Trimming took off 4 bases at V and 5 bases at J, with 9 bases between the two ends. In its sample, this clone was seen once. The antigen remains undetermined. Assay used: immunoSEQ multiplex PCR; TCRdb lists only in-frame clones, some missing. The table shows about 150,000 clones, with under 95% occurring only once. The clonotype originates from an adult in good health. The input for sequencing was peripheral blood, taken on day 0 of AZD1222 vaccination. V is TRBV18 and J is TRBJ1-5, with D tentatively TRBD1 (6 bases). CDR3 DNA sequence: TGTGCCAGCTCACTATCAGGGGATCAGCCCCAGCATTTT. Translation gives CASSLSGDQPQHF.